This T cell receptor (beta chain) emerged from a study of T cells in Graves' hyperthyroidism and ophthalmopathy. Study results and limitations: Separation of ophthalmopathy from stable hyperthyroidism was achieved by a 13 V-J model.

Template material for amplifying TCR beta CDR3 regions consisted of RNA transcripts. An initial round of RT-PCR targeting the TCR CDR3 relied on the HTBI primer set. Each CDR3 protein gets one entry after TCRdb re-called the multiplex PCR reads with MiXCR. The sample yields 610,000 or so distinct CDR3 sequences, around 46% seen once. This clonotype was seen at least ten times. Its antigen is unknown. Trimming stripped 7 bases from V and 3 bases from J, with 9 bases between. The CDR3 is 12 residues long. The chain employs TRBV12-3 or TRBV12-4 and TRBJ1-2, with unresolved D. Sample: peripheral blood or thyroid tissue (not recorded which). The source is a woman between 18 and 30 years old with Graves' hyperthyroidism. The CDR3 coding sequence is TGTGCCAGCATGTACCGGTACTATGGCTACACCTTC. As protein: CASMYRYYGYTF.